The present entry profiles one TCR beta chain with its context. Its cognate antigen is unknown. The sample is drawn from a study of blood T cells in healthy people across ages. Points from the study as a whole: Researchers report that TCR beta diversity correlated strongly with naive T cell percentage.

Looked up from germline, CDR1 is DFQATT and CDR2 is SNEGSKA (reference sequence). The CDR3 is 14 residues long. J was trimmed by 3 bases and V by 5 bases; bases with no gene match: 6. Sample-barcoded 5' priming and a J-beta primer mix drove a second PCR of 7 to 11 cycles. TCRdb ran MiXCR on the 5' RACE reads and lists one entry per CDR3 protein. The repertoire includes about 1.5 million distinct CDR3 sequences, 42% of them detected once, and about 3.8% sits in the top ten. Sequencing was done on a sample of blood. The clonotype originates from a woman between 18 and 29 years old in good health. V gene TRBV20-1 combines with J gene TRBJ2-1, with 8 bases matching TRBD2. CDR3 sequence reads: CSAFRGGSYNEQFF. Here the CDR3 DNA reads TGCAGTGCTTTTCGGGGGGGTAGCTACAATGAGCAGTTCTTC.